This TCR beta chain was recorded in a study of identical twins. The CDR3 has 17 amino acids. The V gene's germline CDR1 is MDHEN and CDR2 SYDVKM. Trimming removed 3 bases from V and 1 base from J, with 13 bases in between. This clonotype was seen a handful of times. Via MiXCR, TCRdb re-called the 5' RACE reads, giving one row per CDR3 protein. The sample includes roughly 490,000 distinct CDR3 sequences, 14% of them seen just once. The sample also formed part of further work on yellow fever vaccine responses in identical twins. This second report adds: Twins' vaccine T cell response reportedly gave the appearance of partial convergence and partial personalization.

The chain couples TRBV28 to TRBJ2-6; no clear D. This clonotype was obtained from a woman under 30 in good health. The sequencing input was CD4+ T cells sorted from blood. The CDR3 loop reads CASSFFGIVSGANVLTF. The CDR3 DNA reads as TGTGCCAGCAGTTTCTTTGGTATTGTGTCTGGGGCCAACGTCCTGACTTTC.